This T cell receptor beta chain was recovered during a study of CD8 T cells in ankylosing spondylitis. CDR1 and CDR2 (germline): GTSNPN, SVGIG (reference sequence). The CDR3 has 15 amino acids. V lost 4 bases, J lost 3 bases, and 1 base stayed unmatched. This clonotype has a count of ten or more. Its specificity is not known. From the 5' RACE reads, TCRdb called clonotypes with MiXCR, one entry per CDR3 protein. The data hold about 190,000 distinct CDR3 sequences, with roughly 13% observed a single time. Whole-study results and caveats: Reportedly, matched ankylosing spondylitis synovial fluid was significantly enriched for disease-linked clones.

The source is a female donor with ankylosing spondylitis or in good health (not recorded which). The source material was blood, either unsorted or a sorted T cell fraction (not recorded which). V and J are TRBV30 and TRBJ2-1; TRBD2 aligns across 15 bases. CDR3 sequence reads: CAWKGLAGGYNEQFF. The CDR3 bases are TGTGCCTGGAAGGGACTAGCGGGAGGCTACAATGAGCAGTTCTTC.